One sample yielded the 7 T cell receptor beta chains listed below, sequenced in a study of OX40 agonist ivuxolimab in advanced cancers. Profiled with immunoSEQ multiplex PCR; TCRdb holds only in-frame clones, not every one. The table has 57,000 or so clones, around 84% seen once. Sequenced material: CD4+ or CD8+ T cells sorted from blood, taken in a trial of the OX40 agonist ivuxolimab. These receptors came from an adult with an advanced solid tumor such as melanoma, head and neck, liver or kidney cancer.

The CDR3 region is CASSRDPRSSYEQYF. The CDR3 bases are TGCGCCAGCAGCCGGGACCCCAGGAGCTCCTACGAGCAGTACTTC. V usage is TRBV5-1 and J usage is TRBJ2-7, with D tentatively TRBD1 or TRBD2 (5 bases each). V was pared by 4 bases and J by 0 bases, with 14 bases between. Per germline, CDR1 SGHRS and CDR2 YFSETQ. The length of the CDR3 is 15 residues.

The gene calls are TRBV6-4 and TRBJ2-3; D is uncertain. CDR1 MRHNA and CDR2 SNTAGT come from the germline V gene. This CDR3 spans 14 amino acids. Trimming cost V 3 bases and J 2 bases, with 9 bases left between them. The CDR3 loop reads CASSEGLNTDTQYF. The CDR3 DNA sequence: TGTGCCAGCAGTGAGGGCCTAAACACAGATACGCAGTATTTT.

V is TRBV5-6 and J is TRBJ1-2; unclear D gene. Trimming stripped 0 bases from V and 2 bases from J, with 8 bases between. CDR3 length equals 14 residues. Germline V lookup: CDR1 SGHDT, CDR2 YYEEEE. The CDR3 here is CASSLGAQNYGYTF. The CDR3 DNA follows: TGTGCCAGCAGCTTGGGGGCACAGAACTATGGCTACACCTTC.

The chain carries TRBV7-8 and TRBJ2-1; 9 bases match TRBD1. The V and J ends lost 0 bases and 5 bases, in that order; junction bases with no gene match: 11. CDR3 length: 18 amino acids. The germline gives CDR1 SGHVS, CDR2 FQNEAQ. CDR3 amino acids: CASSLAHYRGPPHNEQFF. The CDR3 nucleotides read TGTGCCAGCAGCTTAGCCCACTACAGGGGGCCGCCACACAATGAGCAGTTCTTC.

The chain carries TRBV5-6 and TRBJ2-5; D might be TRBD1 (6 bases). Looked up from germline, CDR1 is SGHDT and CDR2 is YYEEEE. With 6 bases removed from V and 1 base from J, the gap between germline ends came to 16 bases. The CDR3 sequence is 15 residues long. DNA of the CDR3: TGTGCCAGCACCACCTGGGGGCCGGGCCAAGAGACCCAGTACTTC. This sequence encodes CASTTWGPGQETQYF.

V and J are TRBV19 and TRBJ1-5; D uncertain. V was cut by 4 bases and J by 2 bases, with 15 bases left in between. Germline V gives CDR1 LNHDA, CDR2 SQIVND (reference sequence). This CDR3 comprises 16 residues. The chain's CDR3 is CASSTRRLLGNQPQHF. Written as DNA, the CDR3 is TGTGCCAGTAGTACACGACGATTATTAGGCAATCAGCCCCAGCATTTT.

Here the CDR3 reads CATSRREKLFF. As DNA, the CDR3 is TGTGCCACCAGCAGGAGGGAAAAACTGTTTTTT. V and J are TRBV15 and TRBJ1-4; no firm D call. V lost 3 bases and J lost 8, with 4 bases in between. CDR3 length: 11 amino acids. Germline loops: CDR1 LNHNV, CDR2 YYDKDF (reference sequence).